One T cell receptor (beta chain) is described in this entry. The data were obtained in a study of blood T cell repertoires in COVID-19. Study-level background: Both acute and convalescent COVID-19 samples were obtained from the United States, Italy and Spain.

In the authors' methods: Nucleated cell counts were estimated from reference gene primer amplification. Assay used: immunoSEQ multiplex PCR; TCRdb lists only in-frame clones, some missing. V and J calls and clone size are those listed in that table; D and trimming were worked out from the DNA. This sample has a few hundred thousand clones, with about four fifths found just once. The participants were between roughly 18 and 89 years old and came from some 23 US areas. Two negative PCRs, clearance, or symptom resolution characterized the recovered Cohort 3 donors. This CDR3 comprises 11 residues. Germline CDR1 reads SNHLY; CDR2 reads FYNNEI. V lost 5 bases to trimming and J lost 14 bases, with 13 bases between them.

This chain uses TRBV2 with TRBJ2-1; D is uncertain. This TCR was recovered from a middle-aged woman who had recovered from COVID-19. The sample consisted of PBMCs or T cells enriched from blood (not recorded which). The CDR3 protein is CASSFAVVKFF. The DNA of the CDR3 is TGTGCCAGCAGTTTTGCAGTCGTGAAGTTCTTC. Based on the CDR3 plus reference TRBV2 and TRBJ2-1, the full variable domain is EPEVTQTPSHQVTQMGQEVILRCVPISNHLYFYWYRQILGQKVEFLVSFYNNEISEKSEIFDDQFSVERPDGSNFTLKIRSTKLEDSAMYFCASSFAVVKFFGPGTRLTVL.